The present TCR beta chain was sequenced within a study of blood T cell repertoires in COVID-19. Across the study: T cells, B-cell-depleted T cells, or PBMCs provided the cDNA or gDNA that served as material.

In the authors' workflow: Researchers report that nucleated cell counts were estimated from reference gene primer amplification. Repertoires were generated with immunoSEQ multiplex PCR, while TCRdb's copy carries only in-frame clones and drops some. V and J calls plus clone size are reproduced from that table; the DNA served to infer D and trimming. The table records 450,000 to 500,000 clones, approximately 83% of them present only once. Losses at the gene ends were 5 bases for V and 6 bases for J; bases not matched to a gene: 9. The CDR3 is 14 residues long. The germline gives CDR1 LNHNV, CDR2 YYDKDF (reference sequence).

The source is a human donor in a cohort sampled during active COVID-19. This chain joins TRBV15 and TRBJ1-1; 7 positions agree with TRBD1. The specimen was peripheral blood. CDR3 region: CATSGQGGPAEAFF. The CDR3, as DNA: TGTGCCACCAGCGGACAAGGGGGCCCGGCTGAAGCTTTCTTT. The full variable domain, with the rest looked up from reference TRBV15 and TRBJ1-1, is DAMVIQNPRYQVTQFGKPVTLSCSQTLNHNVMYWYQQKSSQAPKLLFHYYDKDFNNEADTPDNFQSRRPNTSFCFLDIRSPGLGDTAMYLCATSGQGGPAEAFFGQGTRLTVV.